These 8 T cell receptor beta chains came from one sample sequenced in a study of OX40 agonist ivuxolimab in advanced cancers. Repertoires were generated with immunoSEQ multiplex PCR, while TCRdb's copy carries only in-frame clones and drops some. The data contain over 20,000 clones, 70% to 90% of them singletons. The specimen was CD4+ or CD8+ T cells sorted from blood, collected in a trial of the OX40 agonist ivuxolimab. All receptors come from an adult with an advanced solid tumor such as melanoma, head and neck, liver or kidney cancer.

The chain carries TRBV6-6 and TRBJ1-2; D not certain. Trimming shortened V by 7 bases and J by 0 bases, and 15 bases separated the two germline ends. This CDR3 region has 15 residues. Per the germline V gene, CDR1 is MNHNY and CDR2 is SVGAGI (reference sequence). The CDR3 reads CASIRTTGANYGYTF. The CDR3 coding sequence is TGTGCCAGCATCCGGACGACGGGCGCTAACTATGGCTACACCTTC.

V and J are TRBV7-9 and TRBJ2-1; D remains unclear. Germline V gene sequence: CDR1 SEHNR, CDR2 FQNEAQ (reference sequence). The CDR3 sequence is 12 residues long. V lost 4 bases and J lost 7, with 8 bases in between. The CDR3 DNA reads as TGTGCCAGCAGCTCGCTAGAAAATGAGCAGTTCTTC. This translates into CASSSLENEQFF.

The chain carries TRBV19 and TRBJ1-1, with 10 nucleotides matching TRBD1. After removal of 9 bases from V and 1 base from J, the junction contained 5 bases not matched to a gene. Germline CDR1 is LNHDA and CDR2 is SQIVND (reference sequence). This CDR3 comprises 14 residues. CDR3 in DNA: TGTGCCAGCACCGGGACAGGGGCGAACACTGAAGCTTTCTTT. It encodes CASTGTGANTEAFF.

The genes are TRBV7-9 and TRBJ2-3, with D perhaps TRBD2 (5 bases). CDR1 and CDR2 (germline): SEHNR, FQNEAQ (reference sequence). The CDR3 sequence is 12 residues long. V was trimmed by 5 bases and J by 6 bases, leaving 9 bases between them. The CDR3 coding sequence is TGTGCCAGCAGCCAGGACTGGGATACGCAGTATTTT. It translates to CASSQDWDTQYF.

The V call is TRBV7-9, the J call TRBJ1-3; 9 bases are shared with TRBD1. The CDR3 extends over 16 amino acids. In germline, CDR1 is SEHNR, CDR2 FQNEAQ (reference sequence). V gave up 4 bases and J gave up 1 base; unmatched junction bases: 5. The CDR3 here is CASSSTTGGSGNTIYF. CDR3 coding DNA: TGTGCCAGCAGCTCTACGACAGGGGGATCTGGAAACACCATATATTTT.

The J gene is TRBJ2-1, the V gene TRBV6-5; 11 bases align to TRBD2. CDR3 length: 16 residues. V lost 2 bases, J lost 7 bases, and 7 bases stayed unmatched. From germline, CDR1 is MNHEY and CDR2 SVGAGI. CDR3 in amino acids: CASSYGGLAETNEQFF. The CDR3 DNA follows: TGTGCCAGCAGTTACGGGGGACTAGCGGAGACGAATGAGCAGTTCTTC.

This sequence joins TRBV13 and TRBJ2-1; 9 nucleotides line up with TRBD1. Unmatched junction bases numbered 7, after V lost 6 bases and J lost 4 bases. Germline CDR1 and CDR2: PRHDT and FYEKMQ (reference sequence). The CDR3 loop spans 15 amino acids. CDR3 sequence reads: CASSSGTGMYNEQFF. The CDR3 nucleotides read TGTGCCAGCAGTTCCGGGACAGGGATGTACAATGAGCAGTTCTTC.

As DNA, the CDR3 is TGTGCCAGTAGTATATACCGGGACACTACCTACGAGCAGTACTTC. It translates to CASSIYRDTTYEQYF. V and J are TRBV19 and TRBJ2-7, with D possibly matching TRBD1 (6 bases). This CDR3 region has 15 residues. V was shortened by 2 bases and J by 2 bases, with 13 bases between the two germline ends. From germline, CDR1 is LNHDA and CDR2 SQIVND (reference sequence). Complete variable domain (other parts from reference TRBV19 and TRBJ2-7): DGGITQSPKYLFRKEGQNVTLSCEQNLNHDAMYWYRQDPGQGLRLIYYSQIVNDFQKGDIAEGYSVSREKKESFPLTVTSAQKNPTAFYLCASSIYRDTTYEQYFGPGTRLTVT.